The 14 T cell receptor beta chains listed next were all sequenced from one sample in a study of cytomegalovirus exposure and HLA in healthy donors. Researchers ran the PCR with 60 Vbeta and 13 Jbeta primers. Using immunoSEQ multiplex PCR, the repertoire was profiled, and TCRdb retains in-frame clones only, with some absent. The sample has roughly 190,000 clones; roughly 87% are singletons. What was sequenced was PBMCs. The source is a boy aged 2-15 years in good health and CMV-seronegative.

The CDR3 is CASSQSVYLLAGVTEQFF. CDR3 DNA sequence: TGCGCCAGCAGTCAATCGGTTTACTTGCTAGCGGGAGTTACTGAGCAGTTCTTC. The rearrangement joins TRBV23-1 to TRBJ2-1; 10 bases align to TRBD2. TRBV23-1 is assigned to the ORF class and has an uncertain function. J gave up 9 bases and V 0 bases, and 14 bases lay outside the gene matches. The CDR3 consists of 18 residues.

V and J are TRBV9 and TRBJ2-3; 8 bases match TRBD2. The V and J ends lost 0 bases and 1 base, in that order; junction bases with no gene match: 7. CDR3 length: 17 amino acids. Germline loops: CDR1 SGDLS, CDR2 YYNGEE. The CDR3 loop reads CASSVAPGGRRTDTQYF. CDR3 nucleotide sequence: TGTGCCAGCAGCGTAGCGCCTGGCGGGAGGCGCACAGATACGCAGTATTTT. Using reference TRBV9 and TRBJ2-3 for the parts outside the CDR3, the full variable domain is DSGVTQTPKHLITATGQRVTLRCSPRSGDLSVYWYQQSLDQGLQFLIQYYNGEERAKGNILERFSAQQFPDLHSELNLSSLELGDSALYFCASSVAPGGRRTDTQYFGPGTRLTVL.

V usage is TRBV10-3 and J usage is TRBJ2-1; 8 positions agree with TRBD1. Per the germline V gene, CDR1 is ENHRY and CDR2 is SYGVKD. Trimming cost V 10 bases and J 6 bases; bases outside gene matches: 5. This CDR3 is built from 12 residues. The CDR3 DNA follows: TGTGCCACGGACAGGGAAGGCAATGAGCAGTTCTTC. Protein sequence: CATDREGNEQFF.

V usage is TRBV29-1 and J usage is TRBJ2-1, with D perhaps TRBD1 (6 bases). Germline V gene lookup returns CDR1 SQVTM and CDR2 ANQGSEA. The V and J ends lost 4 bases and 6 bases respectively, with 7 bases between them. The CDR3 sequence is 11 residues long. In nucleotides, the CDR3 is TGCAGCGTTGTCAGGGGCAATGAGCAGTTCTTC. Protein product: CSVVRGNEQFF.

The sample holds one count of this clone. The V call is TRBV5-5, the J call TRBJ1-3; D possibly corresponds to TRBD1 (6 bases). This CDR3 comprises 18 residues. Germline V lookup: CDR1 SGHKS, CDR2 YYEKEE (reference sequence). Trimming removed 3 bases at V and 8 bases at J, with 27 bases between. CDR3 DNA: TGTGCCAGCAGCTGGAAGAGCTCGGCAGGGGAAGAGAGGGACACCATATATTTT. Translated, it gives CASSWKSSAGEERDTIYF.

CDR3: CASSFPPGANTEAFF. In nucleotides, the CDR3 is TGTGCCAGCAGTTTCCCGCCAGGGGCTAACACTGAAGCTTTCTTT. The chain carries TRBV28 and TRBJ1-1, with D perhaps TRBD1 (6 bases). CDR1 is MDHEN and CDR2 is SYDVKM in the germline V gene. V shed 3 bases and J shed 2 bases, with 13 bases lying between them. The CDR3 extends over 15 amino acids.

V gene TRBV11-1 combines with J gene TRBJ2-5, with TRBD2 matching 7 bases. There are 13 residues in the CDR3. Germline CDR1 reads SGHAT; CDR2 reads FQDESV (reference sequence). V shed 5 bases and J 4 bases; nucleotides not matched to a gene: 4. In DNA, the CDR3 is TGTGCCAGCAGCCCATCGGGAGGAGAGACCCAGTACTTC. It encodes CASSPSGGETQYF.

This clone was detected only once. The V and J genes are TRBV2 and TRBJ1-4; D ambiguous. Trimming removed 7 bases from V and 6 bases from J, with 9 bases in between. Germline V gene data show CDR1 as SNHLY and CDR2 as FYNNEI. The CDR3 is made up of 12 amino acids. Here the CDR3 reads CASKQDDEKLFF. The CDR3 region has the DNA TGTGCCAGCAAGCAGGATGATGAAAAACTGTTTTTT.

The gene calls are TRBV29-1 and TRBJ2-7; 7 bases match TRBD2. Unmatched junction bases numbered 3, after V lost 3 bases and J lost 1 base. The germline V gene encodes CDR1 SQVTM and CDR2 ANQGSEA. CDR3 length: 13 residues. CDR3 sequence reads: CSVELGGSYEQYF. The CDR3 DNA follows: TGCAGCGTTGAGCTCGGGGGGTCCTACGAGCAGTACTTC.

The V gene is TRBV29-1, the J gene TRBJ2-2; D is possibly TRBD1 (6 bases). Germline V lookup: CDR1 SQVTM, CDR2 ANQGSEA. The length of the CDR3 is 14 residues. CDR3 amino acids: CSCSQGNVAGELFF. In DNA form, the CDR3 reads TGCAGTTGCAGCCAGGGGAATGTGGCCGGGGAGCTGTTTTTT.

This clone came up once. The CDR3: CSVERGNNEQFF. The CDR3 DNA reads TGCAGCGTTGAAAGGGGTAACAATGAGCAGTTCTTC. The rearrangement joins TRBV29-1 to TRBJ2-1; D is perhaps TRBD1 (5 bases). Per the germline V gene, CDR1 is SQVTM and CDR2 is ANQGSEA. V was clipped by 2 bases and J by 5 bases, with 7 bases between them. The CDR3 sequence is 12 residues long.

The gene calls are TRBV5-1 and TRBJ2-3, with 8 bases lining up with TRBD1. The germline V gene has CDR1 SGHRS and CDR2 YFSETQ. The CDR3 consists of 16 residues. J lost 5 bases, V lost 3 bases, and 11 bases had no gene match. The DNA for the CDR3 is TGCGCCAGCAGCTGGACAGGGCCGTTTGGAGGAGATACGCAGTATTTT. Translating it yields CASSWTGPFGGDTQYF.

The CDR3 nucleotides read TGTGCCAGCAGCGGGAGGGCCCCCACCGGGGAGCTGTTTTTT. It is translated as CASSGRAPTGELFF. This sequence joins TRBV9 and TRBJ2-2; D perhaps matches TRBD2 (6 bases). Germline V CDR1 and CDR2: SGDLS, YYNGEE. The CDR3 has 14 residues. The V end was cut by 3 bases, the J end by 4 bases, with 10 bases between.

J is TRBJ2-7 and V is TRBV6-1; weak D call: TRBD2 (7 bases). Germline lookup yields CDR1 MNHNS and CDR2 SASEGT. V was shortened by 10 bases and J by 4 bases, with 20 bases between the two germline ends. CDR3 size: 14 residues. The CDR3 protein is CAIFGGQGPYEQYF. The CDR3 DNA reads TGTGCCATCTTCGGGGGGCAGGGCCCTTACGAGCAGTACTTC.